This T cell receptor (beta chain) was obtained from a study of blood T cell repertoires in COVID-19. Across the whole study: Samples representing acute and convalescent COVID-19 were sourced from the United States, Italy and Spain. T cells, B-cell-depleted T cells, or PBMCs provided the cDNA or gDNA that served as material.

In germline, CDR1 is GTSNPN, CDR2 SVGIG (reference sequence). V was clipped by 5 bases and J by 0 bases, with 10 bases between them. The CDR3 has 14 residues. Sequencing used immunoSEQ multiplex PCR; TCRdb keeps in-frame clones, though not all of them. This sample carries about 150,000 clones, 89% of them seen once, and the ten largest clones take roughly 3.1%. The chain employs TRBV30 and TRBJ1-4; a possible D gene is TRBD1 (6 bases). The receptor was isolated from a man aged 55 to 70 with acute or convalescent COVID-19. The sample was peripheral blood. The CDR3 protein is CAWRTAATNEKLFF. The CDR3 nucleotides are TGTGCCTGGCGGACAGCTGCAACTAATGAAAAACTGTTTTTT.